This T cell receptor (beta chain) was profiled in a study of blood T cell repertoires in COVID-19. Study-wide background: Specimens from acute and convalescent COVID-19 originated in the United States, Italy and Spain. T cells, B-cell-depleted T cells, or PBMCs provided the cDNA or gDNA that served as material.

Patients in Seattle were enrolled during active infection, then followed longitudinally. Per the original data handling: Using reference gene primer amplification, nucleated cell counts were estimated. The data were produced by immunoSEQ multiplex PCR, yet TCRdb's version contains in-frame clones alone and is incomplete. For V, J and clone size, that table is used; D and trimming come from the DNA. The sample holds about 420,000 clones, about 87% seen once. Germline lookup yields CDR1 SGHNT and CDR2 YENEEA. The ends were cut back, 5 bases at V and 0 bases at J, with 15 bases in the middle. The CDR3 consists of 16 residues.

The chain couples TRBV11-3 to TRBJ2-3; TRBD2 is a possible D gene (7 bases). This receptor was identified in a man between 18 and 35 years old with COVID-19, enrolled during active disease. Sequencing input: peripheral blood. The CDR3 sequence is CASSQGGGISTDTQYF. The CDR3 coding sequence is TGTGCCAGCAGCCAAGGGGGGGGAATAAGCACAGATACGCAGTATTTT.